These 18 T cell receptor beta chains were all obtained from the same sample, sequenced in a study of blood T cells in healthy people across ages (dated by TCRdb to the mid-2010s). Library construction relied on 5' RACE. The sequencer listed for this sample is Illumina HiSeq 2500. A second PCR of roughly 6 to 12 cycles was performed with a sample-barcoded 5' primer and a J-beta primer mix. TCRdb ran its own pipeline on the public reads, namely fastp trimming at Q25 and MiXCR clone calling, and kept in-frame beta chains. A single entry per CDR3 protein holds the most common genes and DNA from its merged rows. The sample table contains approximately 830,000 distinct CDR3 sequences; only one count was recorded for under 80% of them. About a quarter of the sample is held by the ten biggest clonotypes. Specimen: blood. The receptors here all came from a man in his thirties or forties in good health.

This chain connects TRBV20-1 to TRBJ2-3; 11 bases are shared with TRBD1. Unmatched junction bases numbered 9, after V lost 2 bases and J lost 5 bases. CDR3 length equals 16 residues. CDR1 is DFQATT, CDR2 SNEGSKA, per germline (reference sequence). CDR3 loop: CSARFRGQGVEDTQYF. CDR3 sequence (DNA): TGCAGTGCTAGATTTAGGGGACAGGGGGTTGAAGATACGCAGTATTTT.

This chain connects TRBV29-1 to TRBJ2-3; 9 positions match TRBD2. The ends lost 0 bases at V and 4 bases at J; junction bases unmatched: 8. Germline CDR1 is SQVTM and CDR2 is ANQGSEA. The CDR3 is 16 residues long. The CDR3 loop reads CSVEEGSGGLADTQYF. CDR3 sequence (DNA): TGCAGCGTTGAAGAAGGTAGCGGGGGTTTAGCAGATACGCAGTATTTT.

The CDR3 nucleotides are TGTGCCATCAGAGGGACAGGGGGAACCGGGGAGCTGTTTTTT. Amino acid sequence: CAIRGTGGTGELFF. V usage is TRBV10-3 and J usage is TRBJ2-2; 11 positions agree with TRBD1. Germline V lookup: CDR1 ENHRY, CDR2 SYGVKD. This CDR3 is 14 amino acids long. Trimming at V came to 6 bases and at J to 5 bases, leaving 2 bases not matched to a gene.

The rearrangement links TRBV28 to TRBJ1-5; D call uncertain. Germline lookup yields CDR1 MDHEN and CDR2 SYDVKM. Trimming shortened V by 5 bases and J by 11 bases, and 22 bases separated the two germline ends. CDR3 length: 15 amino acids. The CDR3 region has the DNA TGTGCCAGCAGTCCCCGGACGGGTCGACGTTCGACCCAGCATTTT. Amino acid sequence: CASSPRTGRRSTQHF.

The genes are TRBV9 and TRBJ2-1; possibly TRBD1 for D (6 bases). Looked up from germline, CDR1 is SGDLS and CDR2 is YYNGEE. V was trimmed by 2 bases and J by 13 bases, leaving 19 bases between them. The CDR3 is 14 amino acids. CDR3 residues: CASSVGVGTGTQFF. DNA of the CDR3: TGTGCCAGCAGCGTCGGGGTAGGAACAGGGACCCAGTTCTTC.

Regarding this clonotype: One end of the junction does not line up with germline, which may come from a read error. V and J are TRBV29-1 and TRBJ1-2; D not certain. The germline V gene has CDR1 SQVTM and CDR2 ANQGSEA. The CDR3 sequence is 13 residues long. The CDR3 sequence: CSGQETLNYGNTF. CDR3 DNA sequence: TGCAGCGGGCAGGAGACCCTTAACTATGGCAACACCTTC.

The V call is TRBV29-1, the J call TRBJ2-5; TRBD1 aligns across 8 bases. The germline CDR1 and CDR2 sequences are SQVTM and ANQGSEA. V dropped 7 bases and J dropped 2; count of bases not matched to a gene: 6. CDR3 size: 13 residues. This CDR3 is CSGTGTQQETQYF. The CDR3 nucleotides read TGCAGCGGGACAGGGACGCAGCAAGAGACCCAGTACTTC.

The chain has TRBV6-5 and TRBJ2-4; tentative D call: TRBD2 (6 bases). The J call may be incorrect, as the DNA end agrees better with TRBJ2-5. CDR3 length: 15 amino acids. Germline loops: CDR1 MNHEY, CDR2 SVGAGI. The CDR3 here is CASSYAGGRQETQYF. The CDR3 nucleotides read TGTGCCAGCAGTTACGCAGGAGGGCGACAAGAGACCCAGTACTTC.

This chain uses TRBV2 with TRBJ2-5; TRBD2 agrees at 8 bases. J lost 6 bases, V lost 0 bases, and 9 bases had no gene match. Germline V CDR1 and CDR2: SNHLY, FYNNEI. The CDR3 consists of 16 residues. CDR3 sequence (DNA): TGTGCCAGCAGTGAAGCGCAGCGGGGGCCGATCCAGACCCAGTACTTC. Encoded protein: CASSEAQRGPIQTQYF.

The V and J genes are TRBV20-1 and TRBJ2-3, with D possibly called TRBD1 or TRBD2 (5 bases each). Looked up from germline, CDR1 is DFQATT and CDR2 is SNEGSKA (reference sequence). The CDR3 loop spans 18 amino acids. The V and J ends lost 4 bases and 1 base respectively, with 24 bases between them. The CDR3 DNA follows: TGCAGTGCTACAACCGGGACGTCCTCTAGTTGGGGCACAGATACGCAGTATTTT. Translated: CSATTGTSSSWGTDTQYF.

This rearrangement joins TRBV20-1 to TRBJ2-7; D gene ambiguous. The V end was cut by 4 bases, the J end by 3 bases, with 13 bases between. This CDR3 region has 13 residues. Germline V gene data show CDR1 as DFQATT and CDR2 as SNEGSKA (reference sequence). The DNA of the CDR3 is TGCAGTGCTACTTATGCCAACAACTACGAGCAGTACTTC. It yields the protein CSATYANNYEQYF.

The chain carries TRBV4-3 and TRBJ2-6; D not certain. The germline CDR1 and CDR2 sequences are LGHNA and YSLEER. The length of the CDR3 is 18 residues. The ends were cut back, 0 bases at V and 2 bases at J, with 14 bases in the middle. The CDR3 loop is CASSQERPAAAGANVLTF. DNA for the CDR3: TGCGCCAGCAGCCAAGAACGTCCTGCGGCGGCTGGGGCCAACGTCCTGACTTTC.

The chain carries TRBV19 and TRBJ2-7; 10 positions agree with TRBD1. Germline lookup yields CDR1 LNHDA and CDR2 SQIVND (reference sequence). The CDR3 has 14 residues. V was pared by 8 bases and J by 2 bases, with 6 bases of the junction left unmatched. In DNA, the CDR3 is TGTGCCAGTCCCGGACAGGGGGATACCTACGAGCAGTACTTC. It specifies CASPGQGDTYEQYF.

The V and J genes are TRBV30 and TRBJ2-5, with D possibly being TRBD2 (5 bases). Germline V gives CDR1 GTSNPN, CDR2 SVGIG (reference sequence). This CDR3 is 14 amino acids long. The ends were cut back, 1 base at V and 5 bases at J, with 14 bases in the middle. The CDR3 DNA sequence: TGTGCCTGGAGTGCTCCGGGGAACGGGGAGACCCAGTACTTC. Translation: CAWSAPGNGETQYF. Looking up the rest from reference TRBV30 and TRBJ2-5 gives the full variable domain: SQTIHQWPATLVQPVGSPLSLECTVEGTSNPNLYWYRQAAGRGLQLLFYSVGIGQISSEVPQNLSASRPQDRQFILSSKKLLLSDSGFYLCAWSAPGNGETQYFGPGTRLLVL.

This clonotype was counted a few times. The rearrangement links TRBV20-1 to TRBJ2-6, with D perhaps assigned TRBD1 or TRBD2 (6 bases each). From germline, CDR1 is DFQATT and CDR2 SNEGSKA (reference sequence). V was trimmed by 6 bases and J by 2 bases, leaving 17 bases between them. The CDR3 has 16 amino acids. The CDR3 sequence: CSASSVGGPGANVLTF. DNA for the CDR3: TGCAGTGCCTCCTCGGTTGGGGGGCCTGGGGCCAACGTCCTGACTTTC.

The chain recombines TRBV15 with TRBJ2-3; D is undetermined. V was shortened by 1 base and J by 2 bases, with 13 bases between the two germline ends. CDR1 LNHNV and CDR2 YYDKDF come from the germline V gene (reference sequence). The CDR3 totals 16 residues. In DNA form, the CDR3 reads TGTGCCACCAGCAGAGCGGTAGCACCTTTCACAGATACGCAGTATTTT. This sequence encodes CATSRAVAPFTDTQYF.

The V call is TRBV4-3, the J call TRBJ2-4; 10 bases line up with TRBD1. Germline lookup yields CDR1 LGHNA and CDR2 YSLEER. CDR3 length: 16 residues. J was trimmed by 6 bases and V by 0 bases; bases with no gene match: 5. The CDR3 region is CASSQEGTGAGNIQYF. CDR3 sequence (DNA): TGCGCCAGCAGCCAAGAGGGGACAGGGGCTGGAAACATTCAGTACTTC.

This chain links TRBV29-1 with TRBJ1-1, with D perhaps TRBD1 (5 bases). Germline V lookup: CDR1 SQVTM, CDR2 ANQGSEA. With 4 bases removed from V and 4 bases from J, the gap between germline ends came to 13 bases. The CDR3 has 13 residues. In nucleotides, the CDR3 is TGCAGCGTTGTTAGGGGCTGGGGCACTGAAGCTTTCTTT. The encoded protein is CSVVRGWGTEAFF. The full variable domain, in which reference TRBV29-1 and TRBJ1-1 provide the parts outside the CDR3, is SAVISQKPSRDICQRGTSLTIQCQVDSQVTMMFWYRQQPGQSLTLIATANQGSEATYESGFVIDKFPISRPNLTFSTLTVSNMSPEDSSIYLCSVVRGWGTEAFFGQGTRLTVV.